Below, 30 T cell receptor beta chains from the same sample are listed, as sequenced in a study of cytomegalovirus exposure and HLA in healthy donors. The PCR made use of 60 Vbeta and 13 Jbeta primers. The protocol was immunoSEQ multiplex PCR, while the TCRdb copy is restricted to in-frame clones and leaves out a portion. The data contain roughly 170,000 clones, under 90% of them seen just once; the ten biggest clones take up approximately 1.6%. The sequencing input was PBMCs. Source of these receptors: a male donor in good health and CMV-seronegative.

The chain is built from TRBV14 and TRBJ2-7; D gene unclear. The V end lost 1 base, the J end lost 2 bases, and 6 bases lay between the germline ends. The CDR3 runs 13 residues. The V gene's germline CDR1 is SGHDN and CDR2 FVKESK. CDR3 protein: CASSQGTAYEQYF. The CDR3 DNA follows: TGTGCCAGCAGCCAAGGAACAGCCTACGAGCAGTACTTC.

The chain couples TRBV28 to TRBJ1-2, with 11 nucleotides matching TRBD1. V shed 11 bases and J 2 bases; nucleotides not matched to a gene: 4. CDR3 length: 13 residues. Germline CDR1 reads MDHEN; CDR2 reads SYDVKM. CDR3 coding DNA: TGTGCCCTGCGGACAGGGGGCAACTATGGCTACACCTTC. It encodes CALRTGGNYGYTF.

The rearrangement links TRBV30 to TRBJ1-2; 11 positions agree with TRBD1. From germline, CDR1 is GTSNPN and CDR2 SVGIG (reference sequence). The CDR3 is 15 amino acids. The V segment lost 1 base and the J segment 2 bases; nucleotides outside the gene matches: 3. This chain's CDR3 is CAWSAGTGGNYGYTF. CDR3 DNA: TGTGCCTGGAGTGCCGGGACAGGGGGAAACTATGGCTACACCTTC.

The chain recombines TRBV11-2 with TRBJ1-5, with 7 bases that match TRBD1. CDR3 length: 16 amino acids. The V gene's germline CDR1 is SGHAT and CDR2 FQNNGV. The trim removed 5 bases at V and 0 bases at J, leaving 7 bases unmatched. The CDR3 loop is CASSQGGRNSNQPQHF. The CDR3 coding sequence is TGTGCCAGCAGCCAGGGGGGCAGGAATAGCAATCAGCCCCAGCATTTT.

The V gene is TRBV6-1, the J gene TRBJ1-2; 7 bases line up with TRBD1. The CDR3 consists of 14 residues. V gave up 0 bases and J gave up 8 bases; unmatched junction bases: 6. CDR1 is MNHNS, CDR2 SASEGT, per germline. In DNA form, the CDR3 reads TGTGCCAGCAGTGAAGCCCGACAGGGCTGGGGCTACACCTTC. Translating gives CASSEARQGWGYTF.

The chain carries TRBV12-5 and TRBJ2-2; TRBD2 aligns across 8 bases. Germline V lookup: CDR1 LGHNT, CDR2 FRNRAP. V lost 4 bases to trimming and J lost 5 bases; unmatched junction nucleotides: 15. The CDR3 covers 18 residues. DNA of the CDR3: TGTGCTAGTGGTTCACAAACCGGGAGGGCCGATCGGACCGGGGAGCTGTTTTTT. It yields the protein CASGSQTGRADRTGELFF.

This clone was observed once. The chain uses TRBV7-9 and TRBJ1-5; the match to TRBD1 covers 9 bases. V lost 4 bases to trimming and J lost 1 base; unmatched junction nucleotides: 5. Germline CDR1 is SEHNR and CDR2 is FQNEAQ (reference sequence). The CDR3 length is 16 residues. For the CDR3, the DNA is TGTGCCAGCAGCTACACAGGGGGCCAAAGCAATCAGCCCCAGCATTTT. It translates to CASSYTGGQSNQPQHF.

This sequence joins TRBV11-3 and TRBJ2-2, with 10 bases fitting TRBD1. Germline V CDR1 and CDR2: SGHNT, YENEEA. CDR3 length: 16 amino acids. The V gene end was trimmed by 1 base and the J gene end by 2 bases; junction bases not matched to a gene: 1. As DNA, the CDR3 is TGTGCCAGCAGCTTAGGGGACAGGGGAAACACCGGGGAGCTGTTTTTT. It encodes CASSLGDRGNTGELFF.

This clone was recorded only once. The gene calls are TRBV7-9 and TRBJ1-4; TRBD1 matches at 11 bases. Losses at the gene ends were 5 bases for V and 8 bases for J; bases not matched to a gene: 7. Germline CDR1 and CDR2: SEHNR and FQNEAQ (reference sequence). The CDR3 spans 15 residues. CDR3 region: CASSLEGTGGEKLFF. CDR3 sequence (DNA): TGTGCCAGCAGCCTTGAGGGGACAGGGGGGGAAAAACTGTTTTTT.

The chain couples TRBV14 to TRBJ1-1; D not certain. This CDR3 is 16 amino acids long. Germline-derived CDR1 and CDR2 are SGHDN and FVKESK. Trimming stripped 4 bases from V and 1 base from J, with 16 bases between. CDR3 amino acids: CASSPLPFPRNTEAFF. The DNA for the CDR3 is TGTGCCAGCAGCCCCCTTCCTTTTCCGCGGAACACTGAAGCTTTCTTT.

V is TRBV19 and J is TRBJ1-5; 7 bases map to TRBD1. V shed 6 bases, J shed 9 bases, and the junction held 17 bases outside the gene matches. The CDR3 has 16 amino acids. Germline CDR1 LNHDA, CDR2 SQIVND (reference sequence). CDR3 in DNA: TGTGCCAGTAGGAGCGACAGGGCGATAATATCTTTGCCCCAGCATTTT. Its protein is CASRSDRAIISLPQHF.

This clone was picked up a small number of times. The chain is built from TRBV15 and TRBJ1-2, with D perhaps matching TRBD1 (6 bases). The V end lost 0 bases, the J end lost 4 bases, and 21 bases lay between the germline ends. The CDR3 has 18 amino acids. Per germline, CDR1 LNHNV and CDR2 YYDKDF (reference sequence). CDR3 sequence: CATSRDNEGFVRGYGYTF. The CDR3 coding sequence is TGTGCCACCAGCAGAGACAACGAAGGATTTGTCAGGGGCTATGGCTACACCTTC.

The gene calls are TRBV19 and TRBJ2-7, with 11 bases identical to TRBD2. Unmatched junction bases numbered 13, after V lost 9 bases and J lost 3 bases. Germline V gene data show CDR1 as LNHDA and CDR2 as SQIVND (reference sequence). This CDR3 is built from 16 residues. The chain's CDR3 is CASLSSGRAPLYEQYF. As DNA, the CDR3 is TGTGCCAGCCTTAGTAGCGGGAGGGCCCCACTCTACGAGCAGTACTTC.

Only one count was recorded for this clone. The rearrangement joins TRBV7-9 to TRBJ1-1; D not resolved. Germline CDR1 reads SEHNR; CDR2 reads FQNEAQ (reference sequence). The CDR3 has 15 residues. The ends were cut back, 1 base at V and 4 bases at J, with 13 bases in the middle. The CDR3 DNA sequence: TGTGCCAGCAGCTTAGATTTCTGGGGAGGCACTGAAGCTTTCTTT. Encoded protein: CASSLDFWGGTEAFF.

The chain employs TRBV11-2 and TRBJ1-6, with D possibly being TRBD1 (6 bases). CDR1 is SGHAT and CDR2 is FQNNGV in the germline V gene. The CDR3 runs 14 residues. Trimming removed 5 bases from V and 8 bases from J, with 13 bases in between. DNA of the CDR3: TGTGCCAGCAGCCGACAGGCAGATTATTCACCCCTCCACTTT. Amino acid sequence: CASSRQADYSPLHF.

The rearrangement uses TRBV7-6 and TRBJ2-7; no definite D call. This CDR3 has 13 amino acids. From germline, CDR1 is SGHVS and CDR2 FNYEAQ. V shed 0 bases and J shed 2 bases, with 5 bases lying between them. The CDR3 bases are TGTGCCAGCAGCTTAGCCACAGCCTACGAGCAGTACTTC. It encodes CASSLATAYEQYF.

CDR3 amino acids: CASSAQTGSQSYGYTF. The CDR3 DNA reads TGCGCCAGCAGCGCTCAGACAGGGTCCCAAAGCTATGGCTACACCTTC. The chain couples TRBV5-1 to TRBJ1-2, with 7 bases matching TRBD1. CDR1 and CDR2 (germline): SGHRS, YFSETQ. The CDR3 spans 16 residues. V was clipped by 4 bases and J by 4 bases; unmatched bases: 13.

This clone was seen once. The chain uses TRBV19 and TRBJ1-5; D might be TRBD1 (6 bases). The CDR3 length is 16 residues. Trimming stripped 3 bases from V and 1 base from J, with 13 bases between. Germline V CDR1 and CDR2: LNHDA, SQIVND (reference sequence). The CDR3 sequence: CASSILGAASNQPQHF. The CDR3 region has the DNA TGTGCCAGTAGTATTCTGGGGGCGGCGAGCAATCAGCCCCAGCATTTT.

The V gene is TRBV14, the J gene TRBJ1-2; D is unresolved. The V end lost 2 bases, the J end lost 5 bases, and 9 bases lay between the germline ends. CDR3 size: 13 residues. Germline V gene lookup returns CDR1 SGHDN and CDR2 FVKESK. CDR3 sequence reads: CASSQKPGYGYTF. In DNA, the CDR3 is TGTGCCAGCAGCCAAAAACCCGGGTATGGCTACACCTTC. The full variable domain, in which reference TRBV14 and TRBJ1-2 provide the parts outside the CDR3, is EAGVTQFPSHSVIEKGQTVTLRCDPISGHDNLYWYRRVMGKEIKFLLHFVKESKQDESGMPNNRFLAERTGGTYSTLKVQPAELEDSGVYFCASSQKPGYGYTFGSGTRLTVV.

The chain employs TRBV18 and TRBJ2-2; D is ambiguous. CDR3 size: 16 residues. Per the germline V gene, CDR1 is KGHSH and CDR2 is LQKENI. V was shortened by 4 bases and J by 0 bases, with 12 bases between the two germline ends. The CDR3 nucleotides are TGTGCCAGCTCACTTCTATCTGAATCGAACACCGGGGAGCTGTTTTTT. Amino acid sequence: CASSLLSESNTGELFF.

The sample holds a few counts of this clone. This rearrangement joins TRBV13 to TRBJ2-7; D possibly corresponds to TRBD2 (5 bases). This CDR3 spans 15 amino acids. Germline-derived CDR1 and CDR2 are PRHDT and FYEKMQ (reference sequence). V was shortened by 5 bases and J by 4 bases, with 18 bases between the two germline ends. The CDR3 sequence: CASSRGGPRKYEQYF. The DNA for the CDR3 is TGTGCCAGCAGCCGAGGAGGCCCGCGTAAGTACGAGCAGTACTTC. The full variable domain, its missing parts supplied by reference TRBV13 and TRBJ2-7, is AAGVIQSPRHLIKEKRETATLKCYPIPRHDTVYWYQQGPGQDPQFLISFYEKMQSDKGSIPDRFSAQQFSDYHSELNMSSLELGDSALYFCASSRGGPRKYEQYFGPGTRLTVT.

The CDR3 DNA sequence: TGTGCCAGCAGTTCTCCTACGGACAGAGAAGCTTTCTTT. Translated, it gives CASSSPTDREAFF. The V call is TRBV6-5, the J call TRBJ1-1; tentative D call: TRBD1 (6 bases). The V gene's germline CDR1 is MNHEY and CDR2 SVGAGI. V lost 4 bases, J lost 8 bases, and 14 bases lay in between. This CDR3 comprises 13 residues.

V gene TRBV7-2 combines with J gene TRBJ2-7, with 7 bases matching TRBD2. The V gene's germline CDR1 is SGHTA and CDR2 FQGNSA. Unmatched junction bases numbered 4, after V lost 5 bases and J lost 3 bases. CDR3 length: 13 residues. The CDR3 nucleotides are TGTGCCAGCAGCCTCTCTAGCGGCTACGAGCAGTACTTC. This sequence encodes CASSLSSGYEQYF.

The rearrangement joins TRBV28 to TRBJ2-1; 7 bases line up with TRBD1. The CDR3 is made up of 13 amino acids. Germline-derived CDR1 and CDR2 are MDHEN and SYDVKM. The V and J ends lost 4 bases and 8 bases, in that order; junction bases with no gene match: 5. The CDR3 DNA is TGTGCCAGCAGTTCGATTGACAGGGATGAGCAGTTCTTC. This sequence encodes CASSSIDRDEQFF.

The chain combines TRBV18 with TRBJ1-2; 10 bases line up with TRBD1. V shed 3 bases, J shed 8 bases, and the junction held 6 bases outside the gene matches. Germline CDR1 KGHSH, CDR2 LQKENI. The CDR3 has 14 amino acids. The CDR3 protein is CASSPGTGDEGYTF. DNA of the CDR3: TGTGCCAGCTCACCCGGGACAGGGGATGAGGGCTACACCTTC.

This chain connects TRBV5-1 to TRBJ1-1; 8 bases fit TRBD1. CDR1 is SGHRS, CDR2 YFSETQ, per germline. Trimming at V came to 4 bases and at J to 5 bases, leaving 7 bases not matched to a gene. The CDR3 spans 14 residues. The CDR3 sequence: CASSVGTGGTEAFF. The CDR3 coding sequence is TGCGCCAGCAGCGTCGGGACAGGTGGGACTGAAGCTTTCTTT.

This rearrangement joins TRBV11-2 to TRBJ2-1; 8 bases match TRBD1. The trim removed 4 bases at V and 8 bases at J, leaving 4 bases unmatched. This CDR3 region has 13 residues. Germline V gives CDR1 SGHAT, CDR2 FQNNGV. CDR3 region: CASSYDRGHEQFF. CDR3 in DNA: TGTGCCAGCAGCTACGACAGGGGCCATGAGCAGTTCTTC. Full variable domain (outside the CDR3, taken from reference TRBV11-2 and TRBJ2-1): EAGVAQSPRYKIIEKRQSVAFWCNPISGHATLYWYQQILGQGPKLLIQFQNNGVVDDSQLPKDRFSAERLKGVDSTLKIQPAKLEDSAVYLCASSYDRGHEQFFGPGTRLTVL.

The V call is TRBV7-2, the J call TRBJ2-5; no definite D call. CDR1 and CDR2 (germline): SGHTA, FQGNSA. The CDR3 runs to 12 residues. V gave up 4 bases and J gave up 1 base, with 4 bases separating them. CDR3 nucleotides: TGTGCCAGCAGCTCGGTCCAAGAGACCCAGTACTTC. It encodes CASSSVQETQYF.

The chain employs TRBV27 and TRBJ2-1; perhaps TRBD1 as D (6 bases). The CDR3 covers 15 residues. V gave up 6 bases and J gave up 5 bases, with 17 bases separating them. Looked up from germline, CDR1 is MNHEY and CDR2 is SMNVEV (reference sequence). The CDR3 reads CASRPGVGVHNEQFF. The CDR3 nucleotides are TGTGCCAGCAGGCCAGGGGTTGGGGTTCACAATGAGCAGTTCTTC.

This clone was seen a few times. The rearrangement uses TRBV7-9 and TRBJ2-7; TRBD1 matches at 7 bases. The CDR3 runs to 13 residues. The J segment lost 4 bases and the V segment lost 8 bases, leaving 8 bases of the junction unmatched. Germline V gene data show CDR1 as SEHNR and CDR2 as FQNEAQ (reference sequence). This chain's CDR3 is CASRDSLSYEQYF. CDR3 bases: TGTGCCAGCCGGGACAGCTTGTCATACGAGCAGTACTTC.